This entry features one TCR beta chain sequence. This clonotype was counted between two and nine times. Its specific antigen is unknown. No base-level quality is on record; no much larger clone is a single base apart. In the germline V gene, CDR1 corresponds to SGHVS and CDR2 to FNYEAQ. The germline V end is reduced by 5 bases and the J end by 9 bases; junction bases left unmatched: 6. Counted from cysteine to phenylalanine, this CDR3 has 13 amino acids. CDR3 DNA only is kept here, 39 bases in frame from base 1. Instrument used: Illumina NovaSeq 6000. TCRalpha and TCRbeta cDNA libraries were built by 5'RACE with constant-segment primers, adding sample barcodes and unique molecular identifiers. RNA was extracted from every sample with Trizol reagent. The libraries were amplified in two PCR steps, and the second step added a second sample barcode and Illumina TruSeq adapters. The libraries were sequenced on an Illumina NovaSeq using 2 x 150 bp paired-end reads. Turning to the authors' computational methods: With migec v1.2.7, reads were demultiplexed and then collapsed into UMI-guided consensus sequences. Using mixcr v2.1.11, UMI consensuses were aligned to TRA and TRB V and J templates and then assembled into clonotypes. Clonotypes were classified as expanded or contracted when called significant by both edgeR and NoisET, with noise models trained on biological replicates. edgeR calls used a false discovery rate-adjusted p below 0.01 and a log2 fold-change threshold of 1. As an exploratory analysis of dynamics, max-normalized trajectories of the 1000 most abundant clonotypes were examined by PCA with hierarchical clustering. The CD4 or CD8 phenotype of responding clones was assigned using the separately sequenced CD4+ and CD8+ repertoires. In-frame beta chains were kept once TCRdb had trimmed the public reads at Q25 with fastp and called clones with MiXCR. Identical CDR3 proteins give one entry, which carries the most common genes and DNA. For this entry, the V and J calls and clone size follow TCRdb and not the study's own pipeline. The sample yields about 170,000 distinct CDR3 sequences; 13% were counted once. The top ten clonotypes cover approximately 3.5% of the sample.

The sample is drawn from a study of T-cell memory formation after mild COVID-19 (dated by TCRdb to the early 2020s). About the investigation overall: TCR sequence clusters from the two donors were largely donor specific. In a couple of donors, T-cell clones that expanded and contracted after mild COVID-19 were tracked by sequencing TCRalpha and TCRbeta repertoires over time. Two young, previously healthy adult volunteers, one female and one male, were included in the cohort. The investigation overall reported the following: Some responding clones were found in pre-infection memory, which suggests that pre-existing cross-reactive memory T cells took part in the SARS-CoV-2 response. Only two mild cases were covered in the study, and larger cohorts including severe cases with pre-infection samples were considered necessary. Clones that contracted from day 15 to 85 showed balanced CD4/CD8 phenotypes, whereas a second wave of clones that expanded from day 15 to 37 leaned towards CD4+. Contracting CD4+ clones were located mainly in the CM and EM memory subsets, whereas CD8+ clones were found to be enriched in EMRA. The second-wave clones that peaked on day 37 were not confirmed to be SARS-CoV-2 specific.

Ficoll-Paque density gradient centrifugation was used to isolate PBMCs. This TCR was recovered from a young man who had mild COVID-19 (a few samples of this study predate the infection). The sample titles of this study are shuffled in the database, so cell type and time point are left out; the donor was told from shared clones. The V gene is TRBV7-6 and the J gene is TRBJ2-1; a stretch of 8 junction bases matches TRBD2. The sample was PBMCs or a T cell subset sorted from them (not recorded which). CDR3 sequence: CASSADSGVEQFF. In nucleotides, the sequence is TGTGCCAGCAGCGCTGATAGCGGGGTTGAGCAGTTCTTC. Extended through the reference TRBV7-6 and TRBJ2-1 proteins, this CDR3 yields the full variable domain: GAGVSQSPRYKVTKRGQDVALRCDPISGHVSLYWYRQALGQGPEFLTYFNYEAQQDKSGLPNDRFSAERPEGSISTLTIQRTEQRDSAMYRCASSADSGVEQFFGPGTRLTVL.